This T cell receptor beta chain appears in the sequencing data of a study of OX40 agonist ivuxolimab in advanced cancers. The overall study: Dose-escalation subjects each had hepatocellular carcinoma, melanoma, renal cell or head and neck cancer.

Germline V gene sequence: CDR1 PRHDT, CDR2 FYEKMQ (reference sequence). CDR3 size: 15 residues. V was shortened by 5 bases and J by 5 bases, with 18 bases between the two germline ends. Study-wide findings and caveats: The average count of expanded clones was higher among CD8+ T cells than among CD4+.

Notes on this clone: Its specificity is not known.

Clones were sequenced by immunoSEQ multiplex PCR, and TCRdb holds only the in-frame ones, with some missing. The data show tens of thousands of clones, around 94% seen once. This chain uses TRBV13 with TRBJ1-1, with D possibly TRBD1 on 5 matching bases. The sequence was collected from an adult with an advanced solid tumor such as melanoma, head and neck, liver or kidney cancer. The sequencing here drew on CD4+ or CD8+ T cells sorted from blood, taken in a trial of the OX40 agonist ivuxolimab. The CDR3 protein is CASSPTGRGGTEAFF. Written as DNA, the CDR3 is TGTGCCAGCAGCCCCACCGGGAGGGGCGGGACTGAAGCTTTCTTT.